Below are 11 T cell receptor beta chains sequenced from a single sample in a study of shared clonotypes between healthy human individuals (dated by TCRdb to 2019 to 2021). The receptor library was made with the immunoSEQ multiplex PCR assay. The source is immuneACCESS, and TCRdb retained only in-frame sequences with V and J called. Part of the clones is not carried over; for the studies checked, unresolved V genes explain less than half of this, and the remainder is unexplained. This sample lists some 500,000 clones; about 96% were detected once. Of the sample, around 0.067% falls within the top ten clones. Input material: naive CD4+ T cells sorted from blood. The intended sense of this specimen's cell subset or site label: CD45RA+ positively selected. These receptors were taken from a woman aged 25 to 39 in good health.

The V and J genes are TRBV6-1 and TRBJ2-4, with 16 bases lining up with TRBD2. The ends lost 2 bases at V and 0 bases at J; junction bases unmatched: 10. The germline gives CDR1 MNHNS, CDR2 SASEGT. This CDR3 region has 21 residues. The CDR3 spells CASSEWGGTSGRASAKNIQYF. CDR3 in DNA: TGTGCCAGCAGTGAATGGGGAGGGACTAGCGGGAGGGCATCAGCCAAAAACATTCAGTACTTC.

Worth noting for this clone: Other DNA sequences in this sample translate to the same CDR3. The CDR3 nucleotides are TGTGCCAGCAGCTTGGCGGGGGGCCCCTACGAGCAGTACTTC. Translating gives CASSLAGGPYEQYF. The chain recombines TRBV5-4 with TRBJ2-7; D is perhaps TRBD2 (7 bases). The ends were cut back, 0 bases at V and 2 bases at J, with 9 bases in the middle. CDR3 length: 14 amino acids. The germline gives CDR1 SGHNT, CDR2 YYREEE (reference sequence).

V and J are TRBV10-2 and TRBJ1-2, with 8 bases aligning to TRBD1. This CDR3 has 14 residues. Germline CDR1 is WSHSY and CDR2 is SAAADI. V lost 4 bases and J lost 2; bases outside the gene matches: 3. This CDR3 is CASSGQGNNYGYTF. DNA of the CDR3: TGCGCCAGCAGTGGACAGGGGAACAACTATGGCTACACCTTC.

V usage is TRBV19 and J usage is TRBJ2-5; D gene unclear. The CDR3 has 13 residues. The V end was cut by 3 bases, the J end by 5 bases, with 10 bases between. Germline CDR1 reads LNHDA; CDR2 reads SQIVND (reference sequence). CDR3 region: CASSITFRETQYF. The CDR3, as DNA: TGTGCCAGTAGTATTACGTTCCGGGAGACCCAGTACTTC. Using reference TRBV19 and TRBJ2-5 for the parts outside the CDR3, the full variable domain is DGGITQSPKYLFRKEGQNVTLSCEQNLNHDAMYWYRQDPGQGLRLIYYSQIVNDFQKGDIAEGYSVSREKKESFPLTVTSAQKNPTAFYLCASSITFRETQYFGPGTRLLVL.

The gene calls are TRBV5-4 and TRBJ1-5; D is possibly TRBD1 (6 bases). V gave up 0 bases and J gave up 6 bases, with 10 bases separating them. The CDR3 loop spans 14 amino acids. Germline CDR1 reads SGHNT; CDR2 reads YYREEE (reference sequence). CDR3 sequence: CASSLGGAGQPQHF. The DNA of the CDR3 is TGTGCCAGCAGCTTGGGGGGGGCGGGTCAGCCCCAGCATTTT.

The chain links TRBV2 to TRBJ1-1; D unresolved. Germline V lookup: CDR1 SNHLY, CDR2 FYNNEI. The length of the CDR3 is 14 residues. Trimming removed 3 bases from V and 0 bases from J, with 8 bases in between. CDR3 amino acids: CASSEYVVNTEAFF. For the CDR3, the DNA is TGTGCCAGCAGTGAGTACGTAGTGAACACTGAAGCTTTCTTT.

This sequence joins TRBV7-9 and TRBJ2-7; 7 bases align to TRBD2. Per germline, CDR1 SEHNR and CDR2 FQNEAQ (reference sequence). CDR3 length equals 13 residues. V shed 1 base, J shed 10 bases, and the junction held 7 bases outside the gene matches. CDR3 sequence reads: CASSLGTRDYQYF. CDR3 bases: TGTGCCAGCAGCTTAGGGACTAGGGACTACCAGTACTTC.

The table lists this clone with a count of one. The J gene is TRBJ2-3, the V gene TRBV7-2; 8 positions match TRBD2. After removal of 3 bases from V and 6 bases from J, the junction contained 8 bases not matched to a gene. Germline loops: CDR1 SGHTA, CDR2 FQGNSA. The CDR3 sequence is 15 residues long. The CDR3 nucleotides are TGTGCCAGCAGCTTTCAGGGACTAGTTGGGGATACGCAGTATTTT. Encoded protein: CASSFQGLVGDTQYF.

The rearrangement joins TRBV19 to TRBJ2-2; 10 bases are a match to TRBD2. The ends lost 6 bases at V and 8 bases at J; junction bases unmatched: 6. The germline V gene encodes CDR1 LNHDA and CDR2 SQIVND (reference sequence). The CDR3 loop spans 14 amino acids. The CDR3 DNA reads TGTGCCAGTAGACCTAGCGGGAGTTCAGGGGAGCTGTTTTTT. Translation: CASRPSGSSGELFF.

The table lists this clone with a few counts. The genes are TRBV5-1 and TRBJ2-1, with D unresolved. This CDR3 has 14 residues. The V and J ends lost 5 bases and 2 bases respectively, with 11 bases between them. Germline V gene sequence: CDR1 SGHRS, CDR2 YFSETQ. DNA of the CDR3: TGCGCCAGCAGTGTAGGAGTTACCTACAATGAGCAGTTCTTC. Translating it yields CASSVGVTYNEQFF.

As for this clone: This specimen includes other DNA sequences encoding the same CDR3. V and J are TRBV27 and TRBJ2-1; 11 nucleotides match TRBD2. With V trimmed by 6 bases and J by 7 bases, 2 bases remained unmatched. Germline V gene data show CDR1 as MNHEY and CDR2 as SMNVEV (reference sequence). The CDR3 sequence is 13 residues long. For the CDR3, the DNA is TGTGCCAGCAGGTTAGCGGGAGGGAATGAGCAGTTCTTC. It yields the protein CASRLAGGNEQFF.